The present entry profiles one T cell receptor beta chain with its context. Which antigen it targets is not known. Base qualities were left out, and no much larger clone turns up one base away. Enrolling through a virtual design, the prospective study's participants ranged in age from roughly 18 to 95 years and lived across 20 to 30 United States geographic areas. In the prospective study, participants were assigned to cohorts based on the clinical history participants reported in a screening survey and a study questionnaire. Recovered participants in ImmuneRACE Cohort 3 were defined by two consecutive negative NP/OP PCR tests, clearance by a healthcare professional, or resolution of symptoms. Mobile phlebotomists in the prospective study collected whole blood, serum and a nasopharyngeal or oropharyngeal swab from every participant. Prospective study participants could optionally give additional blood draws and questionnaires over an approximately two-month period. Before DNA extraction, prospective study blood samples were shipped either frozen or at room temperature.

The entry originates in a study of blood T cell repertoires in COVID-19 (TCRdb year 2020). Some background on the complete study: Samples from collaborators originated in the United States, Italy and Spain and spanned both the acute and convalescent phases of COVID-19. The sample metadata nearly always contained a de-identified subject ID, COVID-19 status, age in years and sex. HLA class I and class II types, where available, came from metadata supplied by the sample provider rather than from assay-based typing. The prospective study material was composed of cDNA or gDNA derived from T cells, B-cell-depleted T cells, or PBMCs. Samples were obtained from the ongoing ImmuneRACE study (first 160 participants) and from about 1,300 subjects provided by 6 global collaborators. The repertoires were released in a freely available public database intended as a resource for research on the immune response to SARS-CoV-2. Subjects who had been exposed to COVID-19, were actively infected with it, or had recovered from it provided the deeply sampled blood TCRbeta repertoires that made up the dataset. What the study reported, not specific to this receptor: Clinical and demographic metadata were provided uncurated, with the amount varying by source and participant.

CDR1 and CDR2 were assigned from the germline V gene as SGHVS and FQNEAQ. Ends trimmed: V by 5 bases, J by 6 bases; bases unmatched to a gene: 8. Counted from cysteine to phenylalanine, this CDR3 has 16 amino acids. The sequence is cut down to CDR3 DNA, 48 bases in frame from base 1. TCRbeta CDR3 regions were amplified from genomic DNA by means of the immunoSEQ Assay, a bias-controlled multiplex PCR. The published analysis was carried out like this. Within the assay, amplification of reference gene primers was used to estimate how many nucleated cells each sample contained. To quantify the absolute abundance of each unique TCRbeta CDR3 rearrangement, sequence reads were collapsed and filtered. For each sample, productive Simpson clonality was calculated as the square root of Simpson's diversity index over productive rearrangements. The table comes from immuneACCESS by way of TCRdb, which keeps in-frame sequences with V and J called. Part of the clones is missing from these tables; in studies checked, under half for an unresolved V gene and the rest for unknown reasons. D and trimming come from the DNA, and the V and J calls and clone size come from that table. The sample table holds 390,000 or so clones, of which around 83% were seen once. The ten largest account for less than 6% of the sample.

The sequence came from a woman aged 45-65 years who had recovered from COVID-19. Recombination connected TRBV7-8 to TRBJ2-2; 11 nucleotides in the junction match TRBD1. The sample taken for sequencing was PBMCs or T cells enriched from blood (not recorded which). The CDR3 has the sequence CASSPWTGGNAGELFF. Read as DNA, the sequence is TGTGCCAGCAGCCCGTGGACAGGGGGCAATGCCGGGGAGCTGTTTTTT.